The 13 T cell receptor beta chains below all came from one sample that was sequenced in a study of T cell repertoires in cytomegalovirus infection (dated by TCRdb to the late 2010s). No antigen has been identified for these receptors. The meaning of the sample's treatment or condition label: in vitro stimulation with specific CMV peptide epitopes to enrich CMV-specific T cells. The sample was run on an Illumina HiSeq 1500. TCRdb took the public reads, trimmed them with fastp at Q25, ran MiXCR for clone calling and kept in-frame beta chains. Rows merge per CDR3 protein into single entries with the most common DNA and genes. The sample profile shows some 100,000 distinct CDR3 sequences; under 30% of them were found once. The ten largest make up about 81% of the sample. Sequencing used CD8+ T cells from cultured PBMCs, obtained from culture after CMV antigen stimulation. These TCRs come from a human donor in good health (CMV status not recorded). Some clones in this sample may be carry-over from other donors' samples.

This clonotype was detected only a few times. The V and J genes are TRBV28 and TRBJ2-1, with D hard to call. The CDR3 totals 14 residues. Germline CDR1 and CDR2: MDHEN and SYDVKM. V lost 7 bases, J lost 0 bases, and 10 bases lay in between. This CDR3 is CASTSVPSYNEQFF. CDR3 nucleotide sequence: TGTGCCAGCACCTCGGTCCCCTCCTACAATGAGCAGTTCTTC.

Comments on this clonotype: The junction does not match germline at one end; this may be a read error. This chain uses TRBV12-3 or TRBV12-4 with TRBJ2-1; TRBD1 aligns across 7 bases. CDR3 length equals 14 residues. CDR3 residues: CASSYETGFGEQCF. The CDR3 DNA reads TGTGCCAGCAGTTACGAGACAGGGTTCGGTGAGCAGTGCTTC.

The table lists this clonotype with many counts. The chain carries TRBV12-3 or TRBV12-4 and TRBJ1-6; D is uncertain. This CDR3 has 12 amino acids. Trimming took 1 base from V and 12 from J, leaving 7 bases between them. The CDR3 spells CASSLGGRPLHF. CDR3 nucleotide sequence: TGTGCCAGCAGTTTAGGCGGGAGACCCCTCCACTTT.

The chain joins TRBV28 to TRBJ2-7; D gene ambiguous. The V gene's germline CDR1 is MDHEN and CDR2 SYDVKM. This CDR3 region has 14 residues. Trimming cost V 10 bases and J 2 bases, with 18 bases left between them. The CDR3 sequence: CATGRLYAPYEQYF. The CDR3 DNA follows: TGTGCCACCGGACGCCTTTATGCTCCCTACGAGCAGTACTTC. Drawing the rest from reference TRBV28 and TRBJ2-7, the complete variable domain is DVKVTQSSRYLVKRTGEKVFLECVQDMDHENMFWYRQDPGLGLRLIYFSYDVKMKEKGDIPEGYSVSREKKERFSLILESASTNQTSMYLCATGRLYAPYEQYFGPGTRLTVT.

This chain connects TRBV28 to TRBJ1-4; 7 bases map to TRBD1. CDR1 is MDHEN and CDR2 is SYDVKM in the germline V gene. There are 15 residues in the CDR3. Trimming at V came to 2 bases and at J to 4 bases, leaving 4 bases not matched to a gene. The CDR3 bases are TGTGCCAGCAGTTTAGGAGGGACAGTTAATGAAAAACTGTTTTTT. Translating it yields CASSLGGTVNEKLFF.

This chain uses TRBV4-1 with TRBJ2-7; TRBD1 matches at 12 bases. Germline lookup yields CDR1 MGHRA and CDR2 YSYEKL. The trim removed 5 bases at V and 6 bases at J, leaving 8 bases unmatched. The CDR3 sequence is 15 residues long. DNA of the CDR3: TGCGCCAGCAGCGAAGCCGAGGGACAGGGGGCCGAGCAGTACTTC. It yields the protein CASSEAEGQGAEQYF.

The chain uses TRBV2 and TRBJ2-3; 8 positions agree with TRBD1. The CDR3 has 14 amino acids. The J segment lost 4 bases and the V segment lost 6 bases, leaving 6 bases of the junction unmatched. Germline V gene data show CDR1 as SNHLY and CDR2 as FYNNEI. For the CDR3, the DNA is TGTGCCAGCAGACCCGGACAGGGAGCAGATACGCAGTATTTT. It encodes CASRPGQGADTQYF.

The sample holds many counts of this clonotype. Written as DNA, the CDR3 is TGTGCCAGCAGCTTAGGAGGCGGGGGAGGGGAGACTGAAGCTTTCTTT. Protein sequence: CASSLGGGGGETEAFF. The chain has TRBV7-8 and TRBJ1-1; D possibly corresponds to TRBD1 (5 bases). Trimming took off 1 base at V and 5 bases at J, with 17 bases between the two ends. From germline, CDR1 is SGHVS and CDR2 FQNEAQ. The CDR3 spans 16 residues.

J is TRBJ2-5 and V is TRBV6-5; the D is unclear. CDR3 length: 16 amino acids. V lost 0 bases and J 4 bases, leaving 15 bases between the germline ends. The germline CDR1 and CDR2 sequences are MNHEY and SVGAGI. The CDR3 sequence: CASSYSASAPGETQYF. CDR3 DNA: TGTGCCAGCAGTTACTCTGCCAGCGCCCCGGGAGAGACCCAGTACTTC.

This sequence joins TRBV12-5 and TRBJ2-7, with a tentative D call TRBD2 (6 bases). Trimming removed 1 base at V and 3 bases at J, with 7 bases between. The CDR3 is made up of 13 amino acids. Germline-derived CDR1 and CDR2 are LGHNT and FRNRAP. CDR3 nucleotide sequence: TGTGCTAGTGGTTTGGCTAGCGACTACGAGCAGTACTTC. Translating gives CASGLASDYEQYF.

This clonotype was counted a few times. V and J are TRBV27 and TRBJ1-6; 8 bases fit TRBD1. The CDR3 length is 16 residues. J lost 3 bases, V lost 6 bases, and 7 bases had no gene match. The V gene's germline CDR1 is MNHEY and CDR2 SMNVEV (reference sequence). The CDR3 nucleotides read TGTGCCAGCAGCCATCTCGGGACAGGCTATAATTCACCCCTCCACTTT. It specifies CASSHLGTGYNSPLHF.

This clonotype appeared many times. The chain combines TRBV6-1 with TRBJ1-1; no clear D gene. The CDR3 extends over 13 amino acids. Trimming took 4 bases from V and 3 from J, leaving 9 bases between them. Germline CDR1 and CDR2: MNHNS and SASEGT. The CDR3 sequence: CASSAVWDTEAFF. CDR3 nucleotide sequence: TGTGCCAGCAGTGCTGTGTGGGACACTGAAGCTTTCTTT.

V usage is TRBV10-2 and J usage is TRBJ2-3; D is uncertain. The V end was cut by 7 bases, the J end by 0 bases, with 14 bases between. The CDR3 totals 15 residues. CDR1 is WSHSY, CDR2 SAAADI, per germline. For the CDR3, the DNA is TGCGCCAGCATTCCAGGATGGGGTAGCACAGATACGCAGTATTTT. This sequence encodes CASIPGWGSTDTQYF.